This T cell receptor beta chain was sequenced in a study of tissue T cells after allogeneic stem cell transplantation. The repertoire was sequenced with immunoSEQ multiplex PCR; TCRdb's copy has only in-frame clones and lacks some. This sample yields 8,000 to 8,500 clones, of which about 48% are seen a single time; 7% to 8% belongs to the top ten. Time point indicated: mouse harvest day 7 after allogeneic transplant. The graft held 10^6 splenic CD5+ T cells and 10^7 T-cell-depleted bone marrow cells. With respect to this clone: Gene names denote mouse genes.

Sequenced material: gut tissue. This clonotype was obtained from a female BALB/c mouse given C57BL/6 T cells with graft-versus-host disease after an allogeneic hematopoietic cell transplant.

Incomplete CDR3 DNA: TGTGCCAGCAGTCAGGACAACTATGAACAGTAC. Translation gives CASSQDNYEQY. The full CDR3 is CASSQDNYEQYF. The chain uses TRBV26 and TRBJ2-7; D perhaps matches TRBD1 (5 bases). From the germline J gene comes the end of the CDR3, since the read stops 1 residue before it. Germline V gene lookup returns CDR1 KGHPV and CDR2 FQNQEV (reference sequence). The CDR3 runs to 12 residues. Between the trimmed V and J ends, which lost 4 bases and 3 bases, there was a span of 7 bases. Combining the CDR3 with reference TRBV26 and TRBJ2-7 gives the whole variable domain NSKVIQTPRYLVKGQGQKAKMRCIPEKGHPVVFWYQQNKNNEFKFLINFQNQEVLQQIDMTEKRFSAECPSNSPCSLEIQSSEAGDSALYLCASSQDNYEQYFGPGTRLTVL.